What follows describes a single T cell receptor (beta chain). There is no known antigen for this receptor. Per-base quality was not reported, and no clone a single base away is much larger than it. Whole blood was collected in K2EDTA tubes by collaborating institutions according to the institutions' own protocols. Collaborator samples were shipped for TCRbeta analysis as frozen whole blood, isolated PBMCs, or DNA extracted from either sample type. The sample belongs to a study of blood T cell repertoires in COVID-19 (dated by TCRdb to 2020 to 2021). About the study as a whole: Samples covering the acute and convalescent phases of COVID-19 were provided by collaborators in the United States, Italy and Spain. Nearly every sample came with metadata listing a de-identified subject ID, COVID-19 status, age in years and sex. The samples were drawn from the first 160 participants of the ongoing ImmuneRACE study and from more than 1,000 subjects provided by 6 global collaborators. The dataset comprised deeply sampled blood TCRbeta repertoires from subjects exposed to, actively infected with, or recovered from COVID-19. Where HLA class I and class II types were available, the types were taken from metadata supplied by the sample provider, not from assay-based typing. The prospective study material was composed of cDNA or gDNA derived from T cells, B-cell-depleted T cells, or PBMCs. The repertoires were released in a freely available public database meant as a resource for research on the immune response to SARS-CoV-2. Broad study findings and their caveats: How much clinical and demographic metadata was included differed by source and by participant, and the metadata was provided uncurated.

The immunoSEQ Assay, a bias-controlled multiplex PCR, was used to amplify TCRbeta CDR3 regions from genomic DNA. The authors' analysis ran thus. The number of nucleated cells in each sample was estimated from the amplification of reference gene primers within the assay. Sequence reads were collapsed and filtered to measure the absolute abundance of every unique TCRbeta CDR3 rearrangement. For each sample, productive Simpson clonality was calculated as the square root of Simpson's diversity index across productive rearrangements. In its TCRdb copy, this immuneACCESS table keeps in-frame sequences only and misses some clones. Where compared with another copy, unresolved V genes explain less than half of these, and the others have no known cause. From that table come the V and J calls and clone size; the DNA was used to work out D and trimming. The sample yields approximately 230,000 clones; around nine tenths were counted once. The top ten clonotypes cover under 4% of the sample.

The germline V gene (reference sequence) gives CDR1 as PRHDT and CDR2 as FYEKMQ. From cysteine to phenylalanine, the CDR3 is 14 amino acids long. Just CDR3 DNA is preserved here, 42 bases in frame from base 1. Trimming removed 2 bases from V and 3 bases from J, leaving 8 bases between the germline ends. The clonotype originates from a man between 18 and 35 years old with active or convalescent COVID-19. Input material: peripheral blood. This chain joins TRBV13 to TRBJ1-3, with the D gene not clear enough to name. The nucleotides read TGTGCCAGCAGCTTAAGGCAGGATGGAAACACCATATATTTT. It encodes CASSLRQDGNTIYF. Reference TRBV13 and TRBJ1-3 proteins supply the regions before and after the CDR3; the full variable domain is: AAGVIQSPRHLIKEKRETATLKCYPIPRHDTVYWYQQGPGQDPQFLISFYEKMQSDKGSIPDRFSAQQFSDYHSELNMSSLELGDSALYFCASSLRQDGNTIYFGEGSWLTVV.